The 27 T cell receptor beta chains listed next were all sequenced from one sample in a study of neurological immune-mediated disorders. TCRdb itself ran the 5' RACE reads through MiXCR, one entry per CDR3 protein. The sample records fewer than 35,000 distinct CDR3 sequences, approximately 4.5% being singletons. The sample comprised PBMCs. The receptors were sampled from a man aged 18 to 30 in good health.

Many counts were recorded for this clonotype. This rearrangement joins TRBV4-3 to TRBJ2-7, with D possibly being TRBD2 (5 bases). Germline CDR1 is LGHNA and CDR2 is YSLEER. V was cut by 0 bases and J by 4 bases, with 16 bases left in between. This CDR3 has 16 amino acids. DNA for the CDR3: TGCGCCAGCAGCCAAGATTTTACGGGGTCGGGATACGAGCAGTACTTC. It yields the protein CASSQDFTGSGYEQYF.

This clonotype appeared many times. The chain links TRBV20-1 to TRBJ2-1; 7 nucleotides line up with TRBD2. The CDR3 runs to 12 residues. Germline CDR1 is DFQATT and CDR2 is SNEGSKA (reference sequence). V gave up 6 bases and J gave up 6 bases; unmatched junction bases: 5. The CDR3 region is CSATGLVNEQFF. DNA for the CDR3: TGCAGTGCAACCGGACTAGTCAATGAGCAGTTCTTC.

This clonotype was counted many times. This rearrangement joins TRBV28 to TRBJ2-7, with D tentatively TRBD1 (6 bases). This CDR3 spans 15 amino acids. V lost 5 bases to trimming and J lost 2 bases, with 16 bases between them. The V gene's germline CDR1 is MDHEN and CDR2 SYDVKM. CDR3 coding DNA: TGTGCCAGCAGTCGGACCGGGACACGGACCTACGAGCAGTACTTC. This encodes CASSRTGTRTYEQYF.

This clonotype was picked up many times. This sequence joins TRBV25-1 and TRBJ2-5, with D unclear. The CDR3 has 13 amino acids. V lost 1 base and J 5 bases, leaving 8 bases between the germline ends. The germline gives CDR1 MGHDK, CDR2 SYGVNS. CDR3 in amino acids: CASSEWSRETQYF. CDR3 nucleotide sequence: TGTGCCAGCAGTGAATGGAGTCGGGAGACCCAGTACTTC.

This clonotype was seen repeatedly, ten times or more. This chain uses TRBV3-1 with TRBJ1-1; D is undetermined. From germline, CDR1 is LGHDT and CDR2 YNNKEL (reference sequence). V was shortened by 5 bases and J by 4 bases, with 17 bases between the two germline ends. The CDR3 has 15 amino acids. The CDR3 here is CASSSTPQTGTEAFF. In DNA, the CDR3 is TGTGCCAGCAGCTCTACACCTCAGACTGGCACTGAAGCTTTCTTT.

This clonotype was counted ten times or more. The rearrangement joins TRBV7-9 to TRBJ2-3; tentatively, D is TRBD1 (6 bases). There are 16 residues in the CDR3. Trimming took 2 bases from V and 4 from J, leaving 16 bases between them. Germline V gene lookup returns CDR1 SEHNR and CDR2 FQNEAQ (reference sequence). In DNA, the CDR3 is TGTGCCAGCAGCTTACCGCGGACAGCCTATGCAGATACGCAGTATTTT. It translates to CASSLPRTAYADTQYF.

This clonotype was observed at least ten times. The genes are TRBV10-3 and TRBJ2-1; D might be TRBD2 (5 bases). CDR3 size: 15 residues. Germline assignment: CDR1 ENHRY and CDR2 SYGVKD. The V end was cut by 0 bases, the J end by 7 bases, with 13 bases between. Here the CDR3 reads CAISESEALGNEQFF. CDR3 DNA: TGTGCCATCAGTGAGTCGGAGGCCTTAGGGAATGAGCAGTTCTTC.

This clonotype was counted ten times or more. The chain recombines TRBV5-1 with TRBJ1-4; 7 nucleotides line up with TRBD1. Germline V gene data show CDR1 as SGHRS and CDR2 as YFSETQ. This CDR3 is 14 amino acids long. V gave up 1 base and J gave up 6 bases; unmatched junction bases: 3. The CDR3 reads CASSLQGVDEKLFF. DNA of the CDR3: TGCGCCAGCAGCTTGCAGGGGGTGGATGAAAAACTGTTTTTT.

Worth noting for this clonotype: This may stem from a read error, because a much larger clone lies one nucleotide away. This chain joins TRBV20-1 and TRBJ2-7; D may be TRBD1 (6 bases). The CDR3 is 17 residues long. Germline CDR1 DFQATT, CDR2 SNEGSKA (reference sequence). Trimming shortened V by 0 bases and J by 4 bases, and 22 bases separated the two germline ends. The CDR3: CSARDLEVEGDKYEQYF. CDR3 nucleotides: TGCAGTGCTAGAGATCTGGAGGTAGAGGGGGATAAATACGAGCAGTACTTC.

Many counts were recorded for this clonotype. V usage is TRBV5-1 and J usage is TRBJ1-6; possible D gene TRBD1, 5 bases. Trimming pared 1 base from V and 10 bases from J, leaving 12 bases between. This CDR3 comprises 14 residues. In germline, CDR1 is SGHRS, CDR2 YFSETQ. The CDR3: CASSLSQGGSPLHF. The CDR3 DNA follows: TGCGCCAGCAGCTTGAGTCAGGGAGGGTCACCCCTCCACTTT.

This clonotype showed up many times. J is TRBJ2-7 and V is TRBV20-1; no firm D call. Looked up from germline, CDR1 is DFQATT and CDR2 is SNEGSKA (reference sequence). The CDR3 is made up of 12 amino acids. V was shortened by 2 bases and J by 6 bases, with 11 bases between the two germline ends. The CDR3, as DNA: TGCAGTGCTAGACCCCGGGCGGCCGAGCAGTACTTC. Translated: CSARPRAAEQYF.

This clonotype has more than one count but fewer than ten. The chain couples TRBV30 to TRBJ1-1; tentative D call: TRBD1 (6 bases). Germline CDR1 is GTSNPN and CDR2 is SVGIG (reference sequence). V lost 0 bases, J lost 4 bases, and 15 bases lay in between. The CDR3 totals 15 residues. This CDR3 reads CAWSVLGTGPTEAFF. CDR3 DNA sequence: TGTGCCTGGAGTGTACTCGGAACAGGGCCCACTGAAGCTTTCTTT.

This clonotype was counted at least ten times. The chain combines TRBV28 with TRBJ1-5; TRBD1 matches at 7 bases. V lost 4 bases to trimming and J lost 2 bases; unmatched junction nucleotides: 11. In germline, CDR1 is MDHEN, CDR2 SYDVKM. The CDR3 is made up of 17 amino acids. The CDR3 sequence: CASSSGQSVTGNQPQHF. CDR3 coding DNA: TGTGCCAGCAGTTCGGGACAGTCCGTTACTGGCAATCAGCCCCAGCATTTT.

Ten or more counts support this clonotype. The gene calls are TRBV10-3 and TRBJ2-1, with 9 bases that match TRBD1. Looked up from germline, CDR1 is ENHRY and CDR2 is SYGVKD. With V trimmed by 10 bases and J by 9 bases, 13 bases remained unmatched. The CDR3 loop spans 14 amino acids. CDR3 in amino acids: CATAGQGYPGEQFF. CDR3 nucleotide sequence: TGTGCCACCGCGGGACAGGGTTACCCCGGTGAGCAGTTCTTC.

This clonotype has ten or more counts. In DNA, the CDR3 is TGTGCCAGCAGCCACCCGGGGGGGAGTTATAGCAATCAGCCCCAGCATTTT. Amino acids: CASSHPGGSYSNQPQHF. V gene TRBV4-2 combines with J gene TRBJ1-5; D is possibly TRBD1 (5 bases). CDR1 and CDR2 (germline): LGHNA, YNFKEQ. V shed 3 bases and J shed 0 bases, with 15 bases lying between them. The CDR3 is 17 amino acids.

This clonotype has a count of ten or more. The V and J genes are TRBV5-1 and TRBJ2-7, with 8 bases fitting TRBD1. The CDR3 is 15 residues long. CDR1 and CDR2 (germline): SGHRS, YFSETQ. Trimming took 4 bases from V and 2 from J; bases not matched to a gene: 8. CDR3 in DNA: TGCGCCAGCAGCCCGGGGGACAGGAGAACCTACGAGCAGTACTTC. This encodes CASSPGDRRTYEQYF.

The sample holds many counts of this clonotype. The genes are TRBV12-3 or TRBV12-4 and TRBJ1-6; D possibly corresponds to TRBD1 (5 bases). This CDR3 is 15 amino acids long. The V end lost 3 bases, the J end lost 9 bases, and 15 bases lay between the germline ends. In DNA form, the CDR3 reads TGTGCCAGCAGTTTTTATGGGACTCTGGGTTCACCCCTCCACTTT. Its translation: CASSFYGTLGSPLHF.

This clonotype was observed at least ten times. CDR3 in DNA: TGCGCCAGCAGCCAGGACGGATTTTGGACCGGGGAGCTGTTTTTT. Translation: CASSQDGFWTGELFF. V and J are TRBV5-1 and TRBJ2-2; D is unclear. The CDR3 runs to 15 residues. V shed 4 bases and J shed 5 bases, with 15 bases lying between them. From germline, CDR1 is SGHRS and CDR2 YFSETQ.

This clonotype showed up many times. V gene TRBV7-2 combines with J gene TRBJ1-5; D is perhaps TRBD1 (6 bases). The CDR3 has 13 residues. V was pared by 4 bases and J by 2 bases, with 6 bases between. CDR1 and CDR2 (germline): SGHTA, FQGNSA. In DNA form, the CDR3 reads TGTGCCAGCAGCTACAGGGGCAATCAGCCCCAGCATTTT. It specifies CASSYRGNQPQHF.

This clonotype showed up many times. CDR3 sequence: CASSPGLAGVDEQFF. The CDR3 nucleotides are TGCGCCAGCAGCCCAGGACTAGCGGGTGTGGATGAGCAGTTCTTC. The rearrangement uses TRBV5-1 and TRBJ2-1, with 11 bases aligning to TRBD2. The CDR3 runs 15 residues. Germline V gene lookup returns CDR1 SGHRS and CDR2 YFSETQ. V lost 4 bases to trimming and J lost 8 bases; unmatched junction nucleotides: 8.

Ten or more counts support this clonotype. V and J are TRBV20-1 and TRBJ2-3; no clear D gene. V was shortened by 1 base and J by 3 bases, with 20 bases between the two germline ends. The CDR3 extends over 17 amino acids. Germline lookup yields CDR1 DFQATT and CDR2 SNEGSKA (reference sequence). The CDR3 region has the DNA TGCAGTGCTAGAGTGGGTTTTAGCCCTATCGGGACAGATACGCAGTATTTT. It codes for CSARVGFSPIGTDTQYF.

In this sample, this clonotype turned up many times. The rearrangement uses TRBV3-1 and TRBJ2-1, with a weak D call TRBD2 (7 bases). Trimming cost V 1 base and J 5 bases, with 12 bases left between them. The germline V gene has CDR1 LGHDT and CDR2 YNNKEL (reference sequence). The CDR3 runs to 15 residues. CDR3 bases: TGTGCCAGCAGCCAAGGAGGGGGGGGCCACAATGAGCAGTTCTTC. Its translation: CASSQGGGGHNEQFF.

This clonotype was observed at least ten times. This chain uses TRBV15 with TRBJ2-7; 12 positions agree with TRBD1. V was pared by 0 bases and J by 7 bases, with 7 bases of the junction left unmatched. The CDR3 has 16 residues. The V gene's germline CDR1 is LNHNV and CDR2 YYDKDF (reference sequence). The CDR3 sequence is CATSREGGTGGREQYF. DNA for the CDR3: TGTGCCACCAGCAGAGAGGGAGGGACAGGGGGCCGGGAGCAGTACTTC.

In its sample, this clonotype was seen many times. The J gene is TRBJ2-5, the V gene TRBV7-8; the D is unclear. Germline CDR1 SGHVS, CDR2 FQNEAQ. V lost 1 base and J 1 base, leaving 10 bases between the germline ends. The CDR3 spans 15 residues. The CDR3 coding sequence is TGTGCCAGCAGCTTAGAGGCCCTCATCCAAGAGACCCAGTACTTC. Its translation is CASSLEALIQETQYF.

This clonotype was observed at least ten times. The chain employs TRBV27 and TRBJ2-7; D tentatively fits TRBD1 or TRBD2 (7 bases each). CDR1 MNHEY and CDR2 SMNVEV come from the germline V gene (reference sequence). V gave up 6 bases and J gave up 2 bases, with 14 bases separating them. The CDR3 consists of 14 residues. For the CDR3, the DNA is TGTGCCAGCAGGCGGGGGACAGTAACCTACGAGCAGTACTTC. Encoded protein: CASRRGTVTYEQYF.

This clonotype was found many times. Written as DNA, the CDR3 is TGTGCCAGCAGTCTTCAGGGAGCGGAGACCCAGTACTTC. Translation gives CASSLQGAETQYF. This chain joins TRBV28 and TRBJ2-5, with D perhaps given as TRBD1 or TRBD2 (5 bases each). Trimming pared 5 bases from V and 5 bases from J, leaving 12 bases between. The length of the CDR3 is 13 residues. The germline gives CDR1 MDHEN, CDR2 SYDVKM. Filled out from reference TRBV28 and TRBJ2-5, the complete variable domain reads DVKVTQSSRYLVKRTGEKVFLECVQDMDHENMFWYRQDPGLGLRLIYFSYDVKMKEKGDIPEGYSVSREKKERFSLILESASTNQTSMYLCASSLQGAETQYFGPGTRLLVL.

This clonotype has at least ten counts. The chain is built from TRBV5-1 and TRBJ1-1; a weak D match, TRBD1 (6 bases). There are 15 residues in the CDR3. CDR1 is SGHRS, CDR2 YFSETQ, per germline. The V gene lost 7 bases and the J gene lost 4 bases, with 20 bases spanning the gap. This CDR3 is CASHDRGGLSTEAFF. CDR3 coding DNA: TGCGCCAGCCACGACCGGGGGGGCTTGAGCACTGAAGCTTTCTTT.